Listed below are T cell receptor beta chains from one sample, sequenced in a study of blood T cells in healthy people across ages. From the 5' RACE reads, TCRdb called clonotypes with MiXCR, one entry per CDR3 protein. This repertoire shows about 1.6 million distinct CDR3 sequences, 34% found once; its top ten account for about 11%. Material: blood. Source of these receptors: a woman in her 30s in good health. Each CDR3 is given with its conserved first and last residue. D genes are given only for firm matches. Rows give clone size only sometimes, using once, few, many, or a class for an expanded clone.

TRBJ2-5 | few | . | TRBV27 | TGTGCCAGCAGTTTATTTTTGGGAAACCAAGAGACCCAGTACTTC | CASSLFLGNQETQYF
TRBJ2-1 | few | TRBD2 | TRBV5-1 | TGCGCCAGCAGCACGGGGACTAGCAGGAGGACCGATGAGCAGTTCTTC | CASSTGTSRRTDEQFF
TRBJ2-3 | few | TRBD1 | TRBV20-1 | TGCAGTGCTAGAGTTGGGACAGAGTACACAGATACGCAGTATTTT | CSARVGTEYTDTQYF
TRBJ1-5 | few | . | TRBV4-1 | TGCGCCAGCAGCCAAGACAGGTTAAGTTATCAGCCCCAGCATTTT | CASSQDRLSYQPQHF
TRBJ2-7 | . | . | TRBV7-9 | TGTGCCAGCAGCGCGGTAGGCGGGACCCCTTACAGGGAGCAGTACTTC | CASSAVGGTPYREQYF
TRBJ2-3 | many | . | TRBV7-2 | TGTGCCAGCAGCCAATGGCGCGGGTCGACAGATACGCAGTATTTT | CASSQWRGSTDTQYF
TRBJ2-6 | few | . | TRBV5-1 | TGCGCCAGCAGCTTGGTTGGGCCGGGTAGCTCTGGGGCCAACGTCCTGACTTTC | CASSLVGPGSSGANVLTF
TRBJ2-1 | few | TRBD2 | TRBV11-2 | TGTGCCAGCAGGGGACTAGCGGGACCAATAGAAAATGAGCAGTTCTTC | CASRGLAGPIENEQFF
TRBJ2-7 | many | TRBD1 | TRBV27 | TGTGCCAGCAGTACCGGGACAGGAGCCTACGAGCAGTACTTC | CASSTGTGAYEQYF
TRBJ2-1 | . | TRBD1 | TRBV5-6 | TGTGCCAGCAGCTGGGGGACAGGGGGCATGAATGAGCAGTTCTTC | CASSWGTGGMNEQFF
TRBJ2-4 | . | TRBD2 | TRBV4-2 | TGTGCCAGCAGCCAAGGGTTAGCGGGAGCGGCCAAAAACATTCAGTACTTC | CASSQGLAGAAKNIQYF
TRBJ2-7 | many | TRBD2 | TRBV4-1 | TGCGCCAGCAGCCAAGTAGGGGACTACCGCTACGAGCAGTACTTC | CASSQVGDYRYEQYF
TRBJ2-1 | . | . | TRBV5-1 | TGCGCCAGCAGCTTTACCCCGGGAACCGTCTACAATGAGCAGTTCTTC | CASSFTPGTVYNEQFF
TRBJ2-7 | . | . | TRBV20-1 | TGCAGTGCTAGACACAGAGACTCCTACGAGCGGTACTTC | CSARHRDSYERYF
TRBJ1-5 | few | . | TRBV7-2 | TGTGCCAGCAGCCGGGAGGAAGTGGGGAGCAATCAGCCCCAGCATTTT | CASSREEVGSNQPQHF
TRBJ2-5 | once | TRBD2 | TRBV6-2/TRBV6-3 | TGTGCCAGCAGTTACCGGTGGACTAGCGGGGGGAGCCCCGAAGAGACCCAGTACTTC | CASSYRWTSGGSPEETQYF
TRBJ2-3 | few | TRBD2 | TRBV10-1 | TGCGCCAGCAGTGAGGGGTCGAGTAGCGGGATGGCGCAGTATTTT | CASSEGSSSGMAQYF
TRBJ1-6 | . | TRBD1 | TRBV27 | TGTGCCAGCAGTCCCGGGACAGAATATTCACCCCTCCACTTT | CASSPGTEYSPLHF
TRBJ2-7 | few | . | TRBV5-6 | TGTGCCAGCACCGGTGACGGACGGAGCTTCGACGAGCAGTACTTC | CASTGDGRSFDEQYF
TRBJ1-6 | . | . | TRBV27 | TGCGCCAGCAGTTTAACCCACTCCGGGGGGACGCCTAATTCACCCCTCCACTTT | CASSLTHSGGTPNSPLHF
TRBJ2-3 | . | . | TRBV30 | TGTGCCTGGAGTGTGGGGGCAGATACGCAGTATTTT | CAWSVGADTQYF
TRBJ2-1 | few | . | TRBV5-4 | TGTGCCAGCAGCGCCACGGACCGATACAATGAGCAGTTCTTC | CASSATDRYNEQFF
TRBJ1-3 | . | . | TRBV27 | TGTGCCAGCAGTCTCGGGATCTCTGGAAACACCATATATTTT | CASSLGISGNTIYF
TRBJ2-1 | once | . | TRBV12-3/TRBV12-4 | TGTGCCAGCAGTTCCTACTCACACAATGAGCAGTTCTTC | CASSSYSHNEQFF
TRBJ1-5 | . | . | TRBV24-1 | TGTGCCACCAGTGACGAGGGCAGCAATCAGCCCCAGCATTTT | CATSDEGSNQPQHF
TRBJ1-2 | many | . | TRBV6-5 | TGTGCCAGTTCGAGCAGGTTCTATGGCTACACCTTC | CASSSRFYGYTF